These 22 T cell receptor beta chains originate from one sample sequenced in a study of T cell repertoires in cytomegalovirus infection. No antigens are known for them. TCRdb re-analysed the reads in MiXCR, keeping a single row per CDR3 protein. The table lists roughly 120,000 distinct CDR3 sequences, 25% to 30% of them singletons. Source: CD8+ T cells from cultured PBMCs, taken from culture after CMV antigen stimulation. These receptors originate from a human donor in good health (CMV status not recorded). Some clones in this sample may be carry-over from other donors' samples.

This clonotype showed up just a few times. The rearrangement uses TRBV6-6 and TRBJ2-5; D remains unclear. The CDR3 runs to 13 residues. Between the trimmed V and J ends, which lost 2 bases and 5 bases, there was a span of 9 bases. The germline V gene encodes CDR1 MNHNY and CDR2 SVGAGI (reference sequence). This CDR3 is CASSYVDGETQYF. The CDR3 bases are TGTGCCAGCAGTTACGTGGACGGGGAGACCCAGTACTTC.

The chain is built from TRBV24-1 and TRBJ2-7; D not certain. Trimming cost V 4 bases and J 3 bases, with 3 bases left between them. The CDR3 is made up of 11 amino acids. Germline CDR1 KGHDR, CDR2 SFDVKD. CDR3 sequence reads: CATSDSYEQYF. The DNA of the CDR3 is TGTGCCACCAGTGACAGCTACGAGCAGTACTTC.

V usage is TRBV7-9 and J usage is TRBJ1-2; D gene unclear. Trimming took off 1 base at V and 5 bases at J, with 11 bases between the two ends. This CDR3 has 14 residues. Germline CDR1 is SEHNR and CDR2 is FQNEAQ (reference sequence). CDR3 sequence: CASSLGTLLYGYTF. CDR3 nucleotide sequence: TGTGCCAGCAGCTTAGGAACATTATTATATGGCTACACCTTC.

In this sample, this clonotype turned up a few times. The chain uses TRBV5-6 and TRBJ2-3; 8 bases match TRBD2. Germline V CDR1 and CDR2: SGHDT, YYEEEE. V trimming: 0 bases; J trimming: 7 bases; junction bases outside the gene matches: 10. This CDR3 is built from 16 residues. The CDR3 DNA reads TGTGCCAGCAGCTTGGAACCCAGCGGGGGTTCTAATACGCAGTATTTT. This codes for CASSLEPSGGSNTQYF.

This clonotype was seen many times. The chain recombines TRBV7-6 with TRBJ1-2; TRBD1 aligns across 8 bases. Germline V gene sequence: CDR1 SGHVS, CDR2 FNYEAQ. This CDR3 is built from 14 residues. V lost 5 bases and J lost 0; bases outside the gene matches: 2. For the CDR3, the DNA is TGTGCCAGCAGCCGGACAGGGTCTAACTATGGCTACACCTTC. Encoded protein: CASSRTGSNYGYTF.

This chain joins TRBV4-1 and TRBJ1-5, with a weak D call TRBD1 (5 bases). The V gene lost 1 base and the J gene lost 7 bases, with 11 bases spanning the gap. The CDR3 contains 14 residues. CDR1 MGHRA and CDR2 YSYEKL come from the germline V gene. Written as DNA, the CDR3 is TGCGCCAGCAGCCAAGTCTCTGGGGGACAGCCCCAGCATTTT. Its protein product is CASSQVSGGQPQHF.

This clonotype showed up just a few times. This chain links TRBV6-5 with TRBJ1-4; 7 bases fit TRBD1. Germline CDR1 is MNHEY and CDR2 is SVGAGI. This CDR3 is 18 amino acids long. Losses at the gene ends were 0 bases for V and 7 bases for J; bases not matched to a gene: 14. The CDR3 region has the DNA TGTGCCAGCAGTTACTCGATAGAAACAGGGGTGGTTAGTGAAAAACTGTTTTTT. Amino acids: CASSYSIETGVVSEKLFF.

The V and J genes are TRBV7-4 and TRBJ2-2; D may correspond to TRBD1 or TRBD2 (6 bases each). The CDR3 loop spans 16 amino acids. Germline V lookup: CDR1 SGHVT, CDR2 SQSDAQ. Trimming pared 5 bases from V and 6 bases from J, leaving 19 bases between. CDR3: CASSGWEQGLPGELFF. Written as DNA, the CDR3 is TGTGCCAGCAGCGGATGGGAACAGGGACTCCCCGGGGAGCTGTTTTTT.

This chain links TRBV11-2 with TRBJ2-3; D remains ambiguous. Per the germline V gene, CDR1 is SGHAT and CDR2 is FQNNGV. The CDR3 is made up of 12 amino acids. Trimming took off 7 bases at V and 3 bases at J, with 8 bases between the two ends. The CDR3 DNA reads TGTGCCAGCACCATCTCGACAGATACGCAGTATTTT. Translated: CASTISTDTQYF.

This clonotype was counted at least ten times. In DNA form, the CDR3 reads TGTGCCAGCAGCAGAGGACAGGGGGCAGGCAATGAGCAGTTCTTC. Translated, it gives CASSRGQGAGNEQFF. This chain links TRBV12-3 or TRBV12-4 with TRBJ2-1; TRBD1 matches 11 bases. Trimming removed 6 bases from V and 6 bases from J; junction bases left unmatched: 7. The CDR3 length is 15 residues.

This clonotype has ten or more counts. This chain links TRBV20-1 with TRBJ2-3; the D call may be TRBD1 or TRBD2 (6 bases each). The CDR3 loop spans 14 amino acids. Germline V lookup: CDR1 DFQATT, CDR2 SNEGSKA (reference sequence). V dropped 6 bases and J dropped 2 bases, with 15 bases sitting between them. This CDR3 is CSASGAVDTDTQYF. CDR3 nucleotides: TGCAGTGCCTCGGGGGCGGTGGACACAGATACGCAGTATTTT.

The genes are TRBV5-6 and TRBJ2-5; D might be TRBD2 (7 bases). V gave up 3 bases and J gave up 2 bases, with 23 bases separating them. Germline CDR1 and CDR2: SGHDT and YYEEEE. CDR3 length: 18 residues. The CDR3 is CASSWGGLQGQSQETQYF. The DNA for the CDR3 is TGTGCCAGCAGCTGGGGGGGCCTCCAGGGACAATCACAAGAGACCCAGTACTTC.

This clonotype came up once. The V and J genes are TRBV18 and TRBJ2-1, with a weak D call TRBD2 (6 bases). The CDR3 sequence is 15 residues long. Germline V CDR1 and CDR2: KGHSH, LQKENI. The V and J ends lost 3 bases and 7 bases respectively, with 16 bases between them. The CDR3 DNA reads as TGTGCCAGCTCACCTGGACGGGGGTTGCGGAATGAGCAGTTCTTC. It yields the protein CASSPGRGLRNEQFF.

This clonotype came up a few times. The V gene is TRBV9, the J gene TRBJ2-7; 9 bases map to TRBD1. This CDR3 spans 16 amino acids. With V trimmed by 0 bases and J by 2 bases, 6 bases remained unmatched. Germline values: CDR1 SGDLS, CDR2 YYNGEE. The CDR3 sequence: CASSVAPGQGTYEQYF. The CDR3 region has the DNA TGTGCCAGCAGCGTAGCCCCGGGACAGGGAACCTACGAGCAGTACTTC.

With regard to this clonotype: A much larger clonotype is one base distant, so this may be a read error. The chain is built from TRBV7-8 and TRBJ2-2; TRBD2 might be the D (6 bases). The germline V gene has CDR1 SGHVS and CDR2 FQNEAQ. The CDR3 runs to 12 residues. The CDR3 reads CASSSPPRELIF. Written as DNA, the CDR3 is TGTGCCAGCAGCTCTCCCCCTCGGGAGCTGATTTTT.

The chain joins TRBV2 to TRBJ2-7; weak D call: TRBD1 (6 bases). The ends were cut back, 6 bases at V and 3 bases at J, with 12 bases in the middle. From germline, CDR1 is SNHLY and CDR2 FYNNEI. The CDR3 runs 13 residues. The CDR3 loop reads CASSGDKVYEQYF. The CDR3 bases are TGTGCCAGCAGCGGGGACAAGGTCTACGAGCAGTACTTC.

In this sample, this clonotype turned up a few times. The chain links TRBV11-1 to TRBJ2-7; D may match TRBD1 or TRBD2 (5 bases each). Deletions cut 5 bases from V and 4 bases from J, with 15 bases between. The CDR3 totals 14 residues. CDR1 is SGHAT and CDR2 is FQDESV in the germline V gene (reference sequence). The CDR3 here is CASSPRGVWYEQYF. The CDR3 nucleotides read TGTGCCAGCAGCCCCCGAGGGGTTTGGTACGAGCAGTACTTC.

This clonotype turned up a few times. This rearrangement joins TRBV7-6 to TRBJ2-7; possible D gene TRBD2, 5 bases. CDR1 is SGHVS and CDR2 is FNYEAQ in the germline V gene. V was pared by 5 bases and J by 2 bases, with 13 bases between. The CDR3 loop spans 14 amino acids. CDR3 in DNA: TGTGCCAGCAGCACCAGCGGCCCAACCTACGAGCAGTACTTC. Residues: CASSTSGPTYEQYF.

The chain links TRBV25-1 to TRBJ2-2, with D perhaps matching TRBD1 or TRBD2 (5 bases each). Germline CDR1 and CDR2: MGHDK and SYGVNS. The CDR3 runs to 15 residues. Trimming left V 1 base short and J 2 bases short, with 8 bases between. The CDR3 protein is CASSEWDGNTGELFF. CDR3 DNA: TGTGCCAGCAGTGAATGGGACGGAAACACCGGGGAGCTGTTTTTT.

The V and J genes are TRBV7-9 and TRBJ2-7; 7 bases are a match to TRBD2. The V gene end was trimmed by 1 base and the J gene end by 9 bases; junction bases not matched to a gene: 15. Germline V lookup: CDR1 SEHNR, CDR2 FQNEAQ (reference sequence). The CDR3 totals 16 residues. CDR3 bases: TGTGCCAGCAGCTTAGATTTCCCTCCAGGACGGGGGGTGCAGTACTTC. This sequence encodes CASSLDFPPGRGVQYF.

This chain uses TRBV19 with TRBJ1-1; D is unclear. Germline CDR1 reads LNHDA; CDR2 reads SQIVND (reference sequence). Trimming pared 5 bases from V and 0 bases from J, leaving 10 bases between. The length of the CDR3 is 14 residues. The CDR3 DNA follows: TGTGCCAGTAGTCAAGGACCAATGAACACTGAAGCTTTCTTT. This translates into CASSQGPMNTEAFF.

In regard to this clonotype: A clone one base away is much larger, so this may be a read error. CDR3 amino acids: CASSLEGHEQFF. Here the CDR3 DNA reads TGTGCCAGCAGCTTAGAAGGGCATGAGCAGTTCTTC. The chain joins TRBV7-9 to TRBJ2-1; D is uncertain. The CDR3 sequence is 12 residues long. V was cut by 1 base and J by 8 bases, with 6 bases left in between. Germline V lookup: CDR1 SEHNR, CDR2 FQNEAQ (reference sequence).